The 20 T cell receptor beta chains given below trace back to one sample, sequenced in a study of identical twins listed by TCRdb under 2016. Library construction relied on 5' RACE. Reads for this sample came from an Illumina HiSeq 2000. TCRdb reanalyzed the raw reads on its own, using fastp at Q25 for trimming and MiXCR for clone calling, and kept in-frame beta chains. A single entry per CDR3 protein holds the most common genes and DNA from its merged rows. For this sample there are hundreds of thousands of distinct CDR3 sequences; roughly 18% appear just once. The ten largest account for over 10% of the sample. This sample also belongs to another study, concerning T cells expressing NK-cell markers.

The sequencing sample was made of PBMCs. The receptors were sampled from a woman aged 18-35 years in good health.

This chain links TRBV5-4 with TRBJ1-4; tentatively, D is TRBD1 (6 bases). Trimming shortened V by 3 bases and J by 13 bases, and 28 bases separated the two germline ends. The CDR3 has 17 residues. Germline values: CDR1 SGHNT, CDR2 YYREEE (reference sequence). CDR3 amino acids: CASSSGPPWTASGGLFF. CDR3 in DNA: TGTGCCAGCAGCTCTGGGCCCCCCTGGACAGCTTCGGGGGGACTGTTTTTT.

This clonotype was counted only a few times. The V and J genes are TRBV7-9 and TRBJ2-7, with D maybe TRBD1 (6 bases). The germline V gene has CDR1 SEHNR and CDR2 FQNEAQ (reference sequence). The CDR3 runs to 12 residues. The V end was cut by 10 bases, the J end by 1 base, with 11 bases between. The CDR3 protein is CAIRQESYEQYF. The CDR3 DNA follows: TGTGCCATAAGACAGGAGTCCTACGAGCAGTACTTC.

The chain joins TRBV20-1 to TRBJ1-4; a weak D match, TRBD1 (5 bases). The V gene lost 5 bases and the J gene lost 0 bases, with 19 bases spanning the gap. The CDR3 extends over 17 amino acids. Looked up from germline, CDR1 is DFQATT and CDR2 is SNEGSKA (reference sequence). The CDR3 spells CSAATGTGYATNEKLFF. CDR3 DNA sequence: TGCAGTGCTGCGACCGGGACCGGCTATGCAACTAATGAAAAACTGTTTTTT.

The chain recombines TRBV9 with TRBJ2-7; 15 bases line up with TRBD2. The CDR3 has 19 residues. V dropped 4 bases and J dropped 2; count of bases not matched to a gene: 13. CDR1 and CDR2 from the germline V gene are SGDLS and YYNGEE. The chain's CDR3 is CASSPEKGLAGGHTYEQYF. The CDR3 coding sequence is TGTGCCAGCAGCCCCGAAAAGGGACTAGCGGGAGGTCATACCTACGAGCAGTACTTC.

The chain links TRBV7-9 to TRBJ2-7; D not resolved. Trimming left V 2 bases short and J 7 bases short, with 12 bases between. The CDR3 length is 13 residues. Germline V gives CDR1 SEHNR, CDR2 FQNEAQ (reference sequence). This chain's CDR3 is CASSLQELGEQYF. The DNA of the CDR3 is TGTGCCAGCAGCTTACAGGAACTGGGGGAGCAGTACTTC.

There are a few counts of this clonotype. The rearrangement links TRBV29-1 to TRBJ2-7; TRBD1 is a possible D gene (5 bases). The CDR3 has 12 amino acids. Trimming stripped 2 bases from V and 5 bases from J, with 10 bases between. CDR1 SQVTM and CDR2 ANQGSEA come from the germline V gene. CDR3 sequence: CSVELGVNEQYF. The CDR3 coding sequence is TGCAGCGTTGAACTAGGGGTCAACGAGCAGTACTTC.

This clonotype was counted between two and nine times. This sequence joins TRBV4-3 and TRBJ2-1, with D perhaps matching TRBD2 (6 bases). The CDR3 contains 14 residues. V shed 1 base and J shed 2 bases, with 6 bases lying between them. Germline V lookup: CDR1 LGHNA, CDR2 YSLEER. The CDR3 is CASSQGEAYNEQFF. The CDR3 nucleotides are TGCGCCAGCAGCCAAGGGGAGGCCTACAATGAGCAGTTCTTC.

This sequence joins TRBV10-3 and TRBJ2-1, with 8 nucleotides matching TRBD2. CDR3 length: 17 amino acids. The germline CDR1 and CDR2 sequences are ENHRY and SYGVKD. The ends lost 6 bases at V and 0 bases at J; junction bases unmatched: 10. The CDR3 sequence: CAIRRAGAVLSYNEQFF. The CDR3 DNA sequence: TGTGCCATCAGGCGAGCGGGGGCCGTCCTCTCCTACAATGAGCAGTTCTTC.

This clonotype was seen ten or more times. J is TRBJ2-7 and V is TRBV15, with D perhaps TRBD1 (5 bases). Trimming cost V 0 bases and J 7 bases, with 10 bases left between them. The CDR3 is 13 amino acids. Germline CDR1 and CDR2: LNHNV and YYDKDF (reference sequence). The DNA for the CDR3 is TGTGCCACCAGCAGAGAGGAAGACAGAGAGCAGTACTTC. Encoded protein: CATSREEDREQYF.

The chain joins TRBV6-4 to TRBJ2-3, with 9 bases that match TRBD1. After removal of 8 bases from V and 8 bases from J, the junction contained 8 bases not matched to a gene. Germline-derived CDR1 and CDR2 are MRHNA and SNTAGT. This CDR3 contains 13 residues. The CDR3 spells CASAPGQGITQYF. CDR3 sequence (DNA): TGTGCCAGCGCACCGGGACAGGGTATTACGCAGTATTTT.

This clonotype was observed at least ten times. The V call is TRBV6-6, the J call TRBJ1-5, with D uncertain. V lost 5 bases and J lost 2, with 7 bases in between. There are 13 residues in the CDR3. Per the germline V gene, CDR1 is MNHNY and CDR2 is SVGAGI (reference sequence). DNA for the CDR3: TGTGCCAGCAGTCAAGCAGGCAATCAGCCCCAGCATTTT. This encodes CASSQAGNQPQHF.

This clonotype showed up just a few times. V is TRBV6-1 and J is TRBJ2-2, with D possibly TRBD2 on 6 matching bases. V lost 5 bases to trimming and J lost 5 bases, with 18 bases between them. Germline loops: CDR1 MNHNS, CDR2 SASEGT. The CDR3 has 16 residues. The CDR3 nucleotides read TGTGCCAGCAGTCCGCGTAGCGGAGAGGGAACCGGGGAGCTGTTTTTT. This codes for CASSPRSGEGTGELFF.

The V call is TRBV6-2 or TRBV6-3, the J call TRBJ2-1; 7 positions match TRBD2. V trimming: 6 bases; J trimming: 2 bases; junction bases outside the gene matches: 7. CDR3 length: 15 amino acids. The germline V gene has CDR1 MNHEY and CDR2 SVGEGT. The CDR3 region has the DNA TGTGCCAGCAGAAGAAGCGGGGCCCCCTACAATGAGCAGTTCTTC. Translating it yields CASRRSGAPYNEQFF.

This clonotype has a count of ten or more. This rearrangement joins TRBV5-1 to TRBJ2-1, with 7 bases that match TRBD1. The length of the CDR3 is 17 residues. V lost 4 bases to trimming and J lost 6 bases; unmatched junction nucleotides: 16. Germline CDR1 is SGHRS and CDR2 is YFSETQ. This chain's CDR3 is CASSPLPPRQGGNEQFF. DNA for the CDR3: TGCGCCAGCAGCCCTCTACCCCCGCGACAGGGCGGCAATGAGCAGTTCTTC.

The CDR3 reads CASSQEFSAVSYNEQFF. The CDR3 DNA is TGCGCCAGCAGCCAAGAGTTCTCGGCGGTCTCCTACAATGAGCAGTTCTTC. The chain combines TRBV4-3 with TRBJ2-1; D is uncertain. This CDR3 is 17 amino acids long. V lost 0 bases and J lost 0, with 12 bases in between. Germline CDR1 reads LGHNA; CDR2 reads YSLEER.

The chain recombines TRBV7-2 with TRBJ2-3; D is unclear. V lost 6 bases to trimming and J lost 3 bases, with 16 bases between them. This CDR3 spans 15 amino acids. Germline CDR1 reads SGHTA; CDR2 reads FQGNSA. The chain's CDR3 is CASSPGRIRTDTQYF. CDR3 nucleotides: TGTGCCAGCAGTCCTGGACGGATTAGAACAGATACGCAGTATTTT.

This clonotype occurred a few times. The rearrangement joins TRBV29-1 to TRBJ2-5, with TRBD1 matching 10 bases. After removal of 4 bases from V and 4 bases from J, the junction contained 15 bases not matched to a gene. The CDR3 has 17 residues. Germline CDR1 reads SQVTM; CDR2 reads ANQGSEA. CDR3 nucleotide sequence: TGCAGCGTTGTAGGTCTTCTCCGACAGGGGGCGGGAGAGACCCAGTACTTC. Residues: CSVVGLLRQGAGETQYF.

This clonotype has just one count. A read error is possible here, since a much larger clone lies one base away. The V call is TRBV3-1, the J call TRBJ2-5; 8 bases map to TRBD1. The CDR3 runs to 13 residues. J was trimmed by 4 bases and V by 6 bases; bases with no gene match: 4. Germline CDR1 and CDR2: LGHDT and YNNKEL (reference sequence). CDR3 amino acids: CASRPGQGETQYF. In DNA, the CDR3 is TGTGCCAGCAGGCCCGGACAGGGAGAGACCCAGTACTTC.

This clonotype was seen more than once but under ten times. The V gene is TRBV20-1, the J gene TRBJ2-5; 7 bases agree with TRBD1. J lost 5 bases, V lost 5 bases, and 5 bases had no gene match. Germline loops: CDR1 DFQATT, CDR2 SNEGSKA (reference sequence). This CDR3 is 12 amino acids long. CDR3 DNA sequence: TGCAGTGCTCTCCGGGACAGTGAGACCCAGTACTTC. It specifies CSALRDSETQYF.

This clonotype occurred a few times. The chain recombines TRBV9 with TRBJ2-3; D not resolved. Germline loops: CDR1 SGDLS, CDR2 YYNGEE. The length of the CDR3 is 12 residues. The germline V and J ends were trimmed by 2 bases and 5 bases, with 6 bases remaining between them. CDR3 protein: CASSVQEDTQYF. CDR3 coding DNA: TGTGCCAGCAGCGTGCAGGAAGATACGCAGTATTTT.